The T cell receptor (beta chain) described here comes from a study of OX40 agonist ivuxolimab in advanced cancers. Overall study results and limits: Low normalized T-cell clonal expansion was additionally recorded for some nonresponders. Circulating CD4+ and CD8+ T cells showed clonal expansion by week 6 at 0.1 to 3.0 mg/kg. Averaged across samples, CD8+ T cells carried more expanded clones than CD4+ did.

This CDR3 has 17 amino acids. Germline CDR1 and CDR2: LNHDA and SQIVND (reference sequence). Germline trimming cut 6 bases from V and 2 bases from J; bases unmatched to any gene: 14. Clones were read by immunoSEQ multiplex PCR, and TCRdb kept only the in-frame ones, dropping some. This sample has some 52,000 clones, with 85% to 95% found just once. Details on this clone: As yet, its antigen is unknown.

This sequence was found in an adult with an advanced solid tumor such as melanoma, head and neck, liver or kidney cancer. The sample in question was CD4+ or CD8+ T cells sorted from blood, obtained in a trial of the OX40 agonist ivuxolimab. The rearrangement joins TRBV19 to TRBJ2-7, with 9 bases that match TRBD1. The CDR3: CASSSKEGTGPTYEQYF. CDR3 in DNA: TGTGCCAGTAGCTCCAAAGAAGGGACAGGGCCGACCTACGAGCAGTACTTC. Complete variable domain (other parts from reference TRBV19 and TRBJ2-7): DGGITQSPKYLFRKEGQNVTLSCEQNLNHDAMYWYRQDPGQGLRLIYYSQIVNDFQKGDIAEGYSVSREKKESFPLTVTSAQKNPTAFYLCASSSKEGTGPTYEQYFGPGTRLTVT.